These 22 T cell receptor beta chains share one sample of origin, sequenced in a study of shared T cell receptors in the human thymus. The table came from immunoSEQ multiplex PCR; TCRdb's copy has only in-frame clones and leaves some out. This table has around 340,000 clones, approximately 95% appearing once. The sequenced material came from thymocytes. The receptor source for this set is a human donor.

The J gene is TRBJ2-7, the V gene TRBV27, with 8 positions matching TRBD1. The ends lost 0 bases at V and 5 bases at J; junction bases unmatched: 9. The CDR3 contains 16 residues. Germline V gene lookup returns CDR1 MNHEY and CDR2 SMNVEV (reference sequence). CDR3 residues: CASSLSWTGRIHEQYF. In DNA, the CDR3 is TGTGCCAGCAGTTTATCCTGGACAGGGAGAATCCACGAGCAGTACTTC.

The chain links TRBV30 to TRBJ2-5, with TRBD1 as a possible D gene (5 bases). The CDR3 has 14 residues. V lost 0 bases and J 5 bases, leaving 13 bases between the germline ends. Germline loops: CDR1 GTSNPN, CDR2 SVGIG (reference sequence). CDR3 in DNA: TGTGCCTGGAGTGTTCTGGCAGGGAATGAGACCCAGTACTTC. This codes for CAWSVLAGNETQYF.

The chain uses TRBV4-2 and TRBJ2-2, with a weak D call TRBD2 (6 bases). Germline V gene sequence: CDR1 LGHNA, CDR2 YNFKEQ. The V and J ends lost 0 bases and 3 bases respectively, with 14 bases between them. The CDR3 has 17 residues. The CDR3 sequence is CASSQECSSGYTGELFF. DNA of the CDR3: TGTGCCAGCAGCCAAGAATGTAGTAGCGGCTACACCGGGGAGCTGTTTTTT.

The V and J genes are TRBV6-5 and TRBJ2-3; D is perhaps TRBD2 (5 bases). This CDR3 is 13 amino acids long. V lost 8 bases to trimming and J lost 4 bases, with 13 bases between them. Germline V gene lookup returns CDR1 MNHEY and CDR2 SVGAGI. CDR3 region: CASGKEVADTQYF. The CDR3 DNA reads as TGTGCCAGCGGAAAGGAGGTCGCAGATACGCAGTATTTT.

The V gene is TRBV10-1, the J gene TRBJ2-1; D uncertain. Germline CDR1 WNHNN, CDR2 SYGVQD (reference sequence). There are 15 residues in the CDR3. With 8 bases removed from V and 1 base from J, the gap between germline ends came to 15 bases. CDR3 DNA: TGCGCCAGCTCTCTGACAAGGATGTCCTACAATGAGCAGTTCTTC. It is translated as CASSLTRMSYNEQFF.

The rearrangement links TRBV7-2 to TRBJ2-7; 11 nucleotides agree with TRBD2. Germline trimming cut 5 bases from V and 0 bases from J; bases unmatched to any gene: 9. This CDR3 is built from 17 residues. The germline gives CDR1 SGHTA, CDR2 FQGNSA. CDR3 sequence (DNA): TGTGCCAGCAGCCTTACCATTAGCGGGAGGGTCTCCTACGAGCAGTACTTC. This gives the protein CASSLTISGRVSYEQYF.

This clone appeared once. The rearrangement joins TRBV5-1 to TRBJ2-7; 9 bases are shared with TRBD2. The CDR3 consists of 17 residues. V shed 4 bases and J 7 bases; nucleotides not matched to a gene: 18. Germline CDR1 and CDR2: SGHRS and YFSETQ. The CDR3 loop reads CASSRPTGGSGSGEQYF. The CDR3 coding sequence is TGCGCCAGCAGCCGGCCTACCGGGGGTAGCGGGAGTGGAGAGCAGTACTTC.

The rearrangement links TRBV28 to TRBJ2-1; D remains unclear. The germline V and J ends were trimmed by 1 base and 8 bases, with 3 bases remaining between them. Germline CDR1 MDHEN, CDR2 SYDVKM. The CDR3 spans 11 residues. The DNA of the CDR3 is TGTGCCAGCAGTTTATCATATGAGCAGTTCTTC. It translates to CASSLSYEQFF.

This clone showed up just a few times. The V and J genes are TRBV19 and TRBJ1-2; D gene unclear. The CDR3 has 12 amino acids. The germline V gene encodes CDR1 LNHDA and CDR2 SQIVND (reference sequence). V was cut by 4 bases and J by 10 bases, with 13 bases left in between. The CDR3 region is CASSRMGRAYTF. CDR3 nucleotides: TGTGCCAGTAGTAGAATGGGCAGAGCCTACACCTTC.

The chain combines TRBV14 with TRBJ1-2; unclear D gene. Between the trimmed V and J ends, which lost 5 bases and 0 bases, there was a span of 16 bases. The CDR3 is 16 amino acids. CDR1 and CDR2 (germline): SGHDN, FVKESK. In DNA form, the CDR3 reads TGTGCCAGCAGCGCTTCGTCGGACGGTGCTAACTATGGCTACACCTTC. This translates into CASSASSDGANYGYTF. Looking up the rest from reference TRBV14 and TRBJ1-2 gives the full variable domain: EAGVTQFPSHSVIEKGQTVTLRCDPISGHDNLYWYRRVMGKEIKFLLHFVKESKQDESGMPNNRFLAERTGGTYSTLKVQPAELEDSGVYFCASSASSDGANYGYTFGSGTRLTVV.

The chain carries TRBV28 and TRBJ2-7; D perhaps matches TRBD1 (6 bases). The V end lost 2 bases, the J end lost 2 bases, and 13 bases lay between the germline ends. The germline CDR1 and CDR2 sequences are MDHEN and SYDVKM. This CDR3 has 15 amino acids. The CDR3 reads CASSLNREKAYEQYF. The CDR3 DNA sequence: TGTGCCAGCAGTTTAAACAGGGAAAAGGCCTACGAGCAGTACTTC.

CDR3 coding DNA: TGTGCCAGCAGCCGCGGGAGCTATGAGCAGTTCTTC. It is translated as CASSRGSYEQFF. The chain combines TRBV7-9 with TRBJ2-1; 7 positions agree with TRBD2. The junction had 3 bases not matched to a gene; V was cut back by 5 bases and J by 8 bases. Germline CDR1 and CDR2: SEHNR and FQNEAQ (reference sequence). The CDR3 spans 12 residues.

This chain joins TRBV6-6 and TRBJ2-2; TRBD1 matches 9 bases. CDR1 and CDR2 from the germline V gene are MNHNY and SVGAGI (reference sequence). With V trimmed by 5 bases and J by 7 bases, 11 bases remained unmatched. CDR3 length: 16 residues. The CDR3 reads CASSPMGQGIGGELFF. CDR3 in DNA: TGTGCCAGCAGTCCTATGGGACAGGGTATAGGCGGGGAGCTGTTTTTT.

This clone was observed once. The rearrangement joins TRBV7-6 to TRBJ2-2; the D gene is possibly TRBD2 (6 bases). There are 15 residues in the CDR3. Trimming shortened V by 3 bases and J by 4 bases, and 12 bases separated the two germline ends. The germline CDR1 and CDR2 sequences are SGHVS and FNYEAQ. In nucleotides, the CDR3 is TGTGCCAGCAGCTTCCGAGCGGGCCTCACCGGGGAGCTGTTTTTT. Protein sequence: CASSFRAGLTGELFF.

The chain is built from TRBV19 and TRBJ2-7; 11 bases line up with TRBD1. From germline, CDR1 is LNHDA and CDR2 SQIVND (reference sequence). Trimming cost V 4 bases and J 2 bases; bases outside gene matches: 7. CDR3 length equals 16 residues. The CDR3: CASSTRRDRGAYEQYF. CDR3 in DNA: TGTGCCAGTAGTACCCGGCGGGACAGGGGGGCCTACGAGCAGTACTTC. Full variable domain (remainder filled in from reference TRBV19 and TRBJ2-7): DGGITQSPKYLFRKEGQNVTLSCEQNLNHDAMYWYRQDPGQGLRLIYYSQIVNDFQKGDIAEGYSVSREKKESFPLTVTSAQKNPTAFYLCASSTRRDRGAYEQYFGPGTRLTVT.

The gene calls are TRBV10-1 and TRBJ2-1; D might be TRBD1 or TRBD2, each matching 6 bases. The V gene lost 0 bases and the J gene lost 3 bases, with 15 bases spanning the gap. The CDR3 loop spans 17 amino acids. Germline CDR1 WNHNN, CDR2 SYGVQD (reference sequence). The CDR3 loop is CASSESLRAGHYNEQFF. For the CDR3, the DNA is TGCGCCAGCAGTGAGTCCTTGAGGGCGGGACACTACAATGAGCAGTTCTTC.

This sequence joins TRBV7-2 and TRBJ1-5, with D unresolved. Per the germline V gene, CDR1 is SGHTA and CDR2 is FQGNSA. Trimming left V 11 bases short and J 3 bases short, with 17 bases between. The CDR3 has 14 residues. As DNA, the CDR3 is TGTGCCGCCGTCGCGGGTGCTGCCAATCAGCCCCAGCATTTT. Its protein product is CAAVAGAANQPQHF.

CDR3 in DNA: TGTGCCAGCAGTTTCGGGAGGAACACCATATATTTT. Residues: CASSFGRNTIYF. The chain has TRBV28 and TRBJ1-3; D not certain. Per germline, CDR1 MDHEN and CDR2 SYDVKM. V was trimmed by 3 bases and J by 7 bases, leaving 7 bases between them. The CDR3 length is 12 residues.

This chain uses TRBV19 with TRBJ2-7; possibly TRBD2 for D (6 bases). This CDR3 contains 15 residues. Germline-derived CDR1 and CDR2 are LNHDA and SQIVND (reference sequence). V lost 0 bases and J lost 0, with 9 bases in between. Written as DNA, the CDR3 is TGTGCCAGTAGTATAGATCGCGGGGCCTCCTACGAGCAGTACTTC. It is translated as CASSIDRGASYEQYF.

The chain carries TRBV10-2 and TRBJ2-1; the D is unclear. Germline CDR1 reads WSHSY; CDR2 reads SAAADI. The V gene lost 7 bases and the J gene lost 4 bases, with 5 bases spanning the gap. The length of the CDR3 is 11 residues. The CDR3 DNA reads as TGCGCCAGCATCTTTTACAATGAGCAGTTCTTC. Its translation: CASIFYNEQFF.

The chain recombines TRBV7-6 with TRBJ1-1; unclear D gene. Germline CDR1 reads SGHVS; CDR2 reads FNYEAQ. The CDR3 runs to 19 residues. V gave up 1 base and J gave up 1 base, with 22 bases separating them. CDR3 protein: CASSLVTAIGEGENTEAFF. The CDR3 region has the DNA TGTGCCAGCAGCTTAGTCACGGCGATCGGGGAAGGCGAGAACACTGAAGCTTTCTTT.

The genes are TRBV10-3 and TRBJ2-7; 15 positions agree with TRBD2. Per germline, CDR1 ENHRY and CDR2 SYGVKD. The length of the CDR3 is 19 residues. V gave up 0 bases and J gave up 0 bases; unmatched junction bases: 6. CDR3 sequence reads: CAISESGGTSGRFSYEQYF. The CDR3 bases are TGTGCCATCAGTGAGTCGGGGGGGACTAGCGGGAGGTTCTCCTACGAGCAGTACTTC.